This TCR beta chain was captured in a study of T-cell reconstitution after alpha-beta-depleted transplantation in children (dated by TCRdb to 2016 to 2018). With regard to the full study: The study quantitatively tracked T-cell immune reconstitution after TCRalphabeta/CD19-depleted allogeneic hematopoietic cell transplantation in children using TCR repertoire profiling.

The label giving this sample's treatment or condition can be read as: allogeneic hematopoietic cell transplantation with graft depleted of TCRalphabeta T cells and CD19 B cells. TCRalphabeta/CD19-depleted allogeneic hematopoietic cell grafts were given to the transplant recipients, all of whom were children. CDR1 and CDR2, looked up from the germline V gene, are MNHEY and SVGAGI. A distance of 15 bases separates the germline ends of V and J, which lose 0 bases and 6 bases respectively. The CDR3 holds 15 amino acids from the cysteine to the phenylalanine. Just CDR3 DNA is preserved here, 45 bases in frame from base 1. Beyond this particular receptor, the publication reports: In some patients, the high TCRbeta diversity seen at day 60 was put down to recipient T cells and intrathymic progenitors that had survived conditioning. Over subsequent months, a decline in hyperexpanded clone frequencies was noted, and after one year, T-cell counts and TCRbeta diversity were mostly ascribed to newly produced T cells. The apparently early alphabetaT-cell count recovery about two months after transplant was reportedly dependent on only several hundred rapidly expanded clones derived from non-depleted graft cells.

The method was PCR. The reads were generated on an Illumina HiSeq 2500. To normalize quantification of the TCRbeta repertoire, the TCR libraries were built with molecular barcoding that relied on unique molecular identifiers. TCRdb reran the public reads through fastp at Q25 and MiXCR, keeping productive beta chains. Rows matching on CDR3 protein sequence are summarized as one entry with the most common DNA and genes. In all, the sample holds 610,000 or so distinct CDR3 sequences, and 25% to 30% of those were seen once. The ten largest clones capture around 36% of the sample. A few counts support this clonotype. Its antigen is still unknown. No base quality information exists; no much larger clone differs at one position.

The rearranged chain carries TRBV6-5 and TRBJ2-7; a confident D gene designation cannot be given. The clonotype was recovered from a boy less than two years old with Wiskott-Aldrich syndrome, due to receive a stem cell transplant. Material: PBMCs, obtained before TCRalphabeta/CD19-depleted stem cell transplant. The nucleotide sequence is given as TGTGCCAGCAGTTACTCGACATCAGGTTCCAGCGAGCAGTACTTC. This translates into CASSYSTSGSSEQYF.